The rows below give T cell receptor beta chains drawn from one sample of a study of blood T cell repertoires in COVID-19. Repertoires were generated with immunoSEQ multiplex PCR, while TCRdb's copy carries only in-frame clones and drops some. The repertoire consists of approximately 150,000 clones, with around four fifths occurring once and the leading ten covering about 19%. The material sequenced was peripheral blood. The source of these receptors is a woman at least 80 years old with acute or convalescent COVID-19. CDR3s include the opening cysteine and the closing phenylalanine or tryptophan. Fields, in order: J gene, D gene, V gene, clone size, CDR3 DNA, CDR3 protein. A D gene is named only where the DNA matches it firmly. The size field is filled for only some rows; it gives once, few, many or a size class.

j_gene: TRBJ1-2; d_gene: TRBD1; v_gene: TRBV5-6; abundance: -; CDR3nt: TGTGCCAGCAGCTTGTCGGGACAGGGGGCGGCGAATGGCTACACCTTC; CDR3aa: CASSLSGQGAANGYTF
j_gene: TRBJ1-1; d_gene: TRBD1; v_gene: TRBV7-3; abundance: -; CDR3nt: TGTGCCAGCAGCCAAACAGGGGTGAACACTGAAGCTTTCTTT; CDR3aa: CASSQTGVNTEAFF
j_gene: TRBJ2-7; d_gene: TRBD2; v_gene: TRBV10-3; abundance: -; CDR3nt: TGTGCCGCATCGGGACTAGCGGACTACGAGCAGTACTTC; CDR3aa: CAASGLADYEQYF
j_gene: TRBJ2-3; d_gene: -; v_gene: TRBV7-2; abundance: -; CDR3nt: TGTGCCAGCAGCCGCTCTGCAGGTGCGGATACGCAGTATTTT; CDR3aa: CASSRSAGADTQYF
j_gene: TRBJ1-2; d_gene: TRBD1; v_gene: TRBV19; abundance: once; CDR3nt: TGTGCCAGTAGTGACGGGACAGTCTATGGCTACACCTTC; CDR3aa: CASSDGTVYGYTF
j_gene: TRBJ1-2; d_gene: -; v_gene: TRBV14; abundance: -; CDR3nt: TGTGCCAGCAGCCAAGGGTCAGGGGCGGCTAACTATGGCTACACCTTC; CDR3aa: CASSQGSGAANYGYTF
j_gene: TRBJ2-1; d_gene: -; v_gene: TRBV6-4; abundance: -; CDR3nt: TGTGCCAGCAGTGACTCTGAGGGATGGGAGCAGTTCTTC; CDR3aa: CASSDSEGWEQFF
j_gene: TRBJ2-3; d_gene: -; v_gene: TRBV27; abundance: -; CDR3nt: TGTGCCAGCCGAACTACTCGGGGTACGCAGTATTTT; CDR3aa: CASRTTRGTQYF
j_gene: TRBJ1-2; d_gene: TRBD1; v_gene: TRBV9; abundance: once; CDR3nt: TGTGCCAGCAGCGTACAACCAGGGGGCCGCTATGGCTACACCTTC; CDR3aa: CASSVQPGGRYGYTF
j_gene: TRBJ1-2; d_gene: -; v_gene: TRBV20-1; abundance: few; CDR3nt: TGCAGTGCCGGGGGAGGGAATGGCTACACCTTC; CDR3aa: CSAGGGNGYTF
j_gene: TRBJ2-5; d_gene: TRBD1; v_gene: TRBV7-2; abundance: -; CDR3nt: TGTGCCAGCAGCTTTCGCTCGAATACAGGGGCCCACTCGACCCAGTACTTC; CDR3aa: CASSFRSNTGAHSTQYF
j_gene: TRBJ1-5; d_gene: TRBD1; v_gene: TRBV18; abundance: -; CDR3nt: TGTGCCAGCTCACCAACGTACGGGACAGAGGAGGGACGGAATCAGCCCCAGCATTTT; CDR3aa: CASSPTYGTEEGRNQPQHF
j_gene: TRBJ1-6; d_gene: TRBD1; v_gene: TRBV4-1; abundance: -; CDR3nt: TGCGCCAGCAGCCAAGGTTACAGGGGGAGTAATTCACCCCTCCACTTT; CDR3aa: CASSQGYRGSNSPLHF
j_gene: TRBJ2-3; d_gene: -; v_gene: TRBV9; abundance: -; CDR3nt: TGTGCCAGCAGCACGCCCGGGACTAGCACAGATACGCAGTATTTT; CDR3aa: CASSTPGTSTDTQYF
j_gene: TRBJ2-7; d_gene: TRBD1; v_gene: TRBV10-3; abundance: -; CDR3nt: TGTGCCATCAGTGGGGACAGTTTCACCTACGAGCAGTACTTC; CDR3aa: CAISGDSFTYEQYF
j_gene: TRBJ1-1; d_gene: -; v_gene: TRBV2; abundance: -; CDR3nt: TGTGCCAGCAGCGCCTGGGCGCCCCTGGAAGCTTTCTTT; CDR3aa: CASSAWAPLEAFF
j_gene: TRBJ2-2; d_gene: -; v_gene: TRBV9; abundance: -; CDR3nt: TGTGCCAGCAGCGTAGCCCTACAGGGCTCGAACACCGGGGAGCTGTTTTTT; CDR3aa: CASSVALQGSNTGELFF
j_gene: TRBJ2-5; d_gene: TRBD1; v_gene: TRBV5-4; abundance: -; CDR3nt: TGTGCCAGCAGCTTGTCCGCAGGGGGCGCGGAGACCCAGTACTTC; CDR3aa: CASSLSAGGAETQYF
j_gene: TRBJ1-5; d_gene: -; v_gene: TRBV4-3; abundance: -; CDR3nt: TGCGCCAGCAGCCAAGATTGGGGCATATCAAATCAGCCCCAGCATTTT; CDR3aa: CASSQDWGISNQPQHF
j_gene: TRBJ1-6; d_gene: -; v_gene: TRBV6-2/TRBV6-3; abundance: -; CDR3nt: TGTGCCAGCAGTGCGGGGGGGTTTTCACCCCTCCACTTT; CDR3aa: CASSAGGFSPLHF
j_gene: TRBJ1-1; d_gene: -; v_gene: TRBV7-9; abundance: -; CDR3nt: TGTGCCAGCAGCTTAGCGGGTGGCCTTTTGAGGGACACTGAAGCTTTCTTT; CDR3aa: CASSLAGGLLRDTEAFF
j_gene: TRBJ1-4; d_gene: -; v_gene: TRBV30; abundance: -; CDR3nt: TGTGCCTGGAGTGTAGGGGGAACAGGCGGCTTGAGGAAACTGTTTTTT; CDR3aa: CAWSVGGTGGLRKLFF
j_gene: TRBJ2-2; d_gene: TRBD1; v_gene: TRBV2; abundance: -; CDR3nt: TGTGCCAGCAGTAGGGACAGGAGTAACACCGGGGAGCTGTTTTTT; CDR3aa: CASSRDRSNTGELFF
j_gene: TRBJ1-1; d_gene: -; v_gene: TRBV10-1; abundance: few; CDR3nt: TGCGCCAGCAGTGAGTCTTCGTCCACTGAAGCTTTCTTT; CDR3aa: CASSESSSTEAFF
j_gene: TRBJ1-1; d_gene: -; v_gene: TRBV27; abundance: few; CDR3nt: TGTGCCAGCAGAAGGGGTACTATGAACACTGAAGCTTTCTTT; CDR3aa: CASRRGTMNTEAFF
j_gene: TRBJ2-3; d_gene: -; v_gene: TRBV5-8; abundance: -; CDR3nt: TGTGCCAGCAGCGCCCTTGGCGGGGTAGGCACAGATACGCAGTATTTT; CDR3aa: CASSALGGVGTDTQYF
j_gene: TRBJ2-4; d_gene: TRBD2; v_gene: TRBV6-2/TRBV6-3; abundance: -; CDR3nt: TGTGCCAGCAGTTACCTAACTAGCGCCTTAGCCAAAAACATTCAGTACTTC; CDR3aa: CASSYLTSALAKNIQYF
j_gene: TRBJ2-1; d_gene: TRBD2; v_gene: TRBV14; abundance: few; CDR3nt: TGTGCCAGCAGTCAACCGGGACTAGCGGGGGGGAGTGTCGATGAGCAGTTCTTC; CDR3aa: CASSQPGLAGGSVDEQFF
j_gene: TRBJ2-3; d_gene: TRBD1; v_gene: TRBV15; abundance: -; CDR3nt: TGTGCCACCAGCAGAGAGGCCGGTGGACAGGGGGCGCGTATGCCTCTCACAGATACGCAGTATTTT; CDR3aa: CATSREAGGQGARMPLTDTQYF
j_gene: TRBJ1-1; d_gene: -; v_gene: TRBV21-1; abundance: -; CDR3nt: TGTGCCAGCAGCTTCCGCGGTCGGGGGTCCGACACTGAAGCTTTCTTT; CDR3aa: CASSFRGRGSDTEAFF
j_gene: TRBJ2-1; d_gene: TRBD1; v_gene: TRBV3-1/TRBV3-2; abundance: -; CDR3nt: TGTGCCAGCAGCCGGGACAGAATCTACAATGAGCAGTTCTTC; CDR3aa: CASSRDRIYNEQFF
j_gene: TRBJ2-5; d_gene: TRBD1; v_gene: TRBV12-3/TRBV12-4; abundance: once; CDR3nt: TGTGCCAGCACGACAGGGGAGACCCAGTACTTC; CDR3aa: CASTTGETQYF
j_gene: TRBJ2-3; d_gene: TRBD2; v_gene: TRBV5-1; abundance: -; CDR3nt: TGCGCCAGCAGGACTAGCGGGTCCTCAGATACGCAGTATTTT; CDR3aa: CASRTSGSSDTQYF
j_gene: TRBJ1-2; d_gene: TRBD1; v_gene: TRBV18; abundance: -; CDR3nt: TGTGCCAGCTCAAGACAGGGGTTTAACTATGGCTACACCTTC; CDR3aa: CASSRQGFNYGYTF
j_gene: TRBJ1-6; d_gene: -; v_gene: TRBV9; abundance: -; CDR3nt: TGTGCCAGCAGCCTGTTTAATTCACCCCTCCACTTT; CDR3aa: CASSLFNSPLHF
j_gene: TRBJ2-7; d_gene: -; v_gene: TRBV28; abundance: -; CDR3nt: TGTGCCAGCAAATCTAATATTCTGGAGCAGTACTTC; CDR3aa: CASKSNILEQYF
j_gene: TRBJ2-1; d_gene: TRBD2; v_gene: TRBV13; abundance: -; CDR3nt: TGTGCCAGCAGCTCTAGGACTAGCGGGAGTACGTTCTTC; CDR3aa: CASSSRTSGSTFF
j_gene: TRBJ2-1; d_gene: -; v_gene: TRBV7-2; abundance: -; CDR3nt: TGTGCCAGCAGCTTAGCCTCGCTAGACAATGAGCAGTTCTTC; CDR3aa: CASSLASLDNEQFF
j_gene: TRBJ2-2; d_gene: -; v_gene: TRBV6-2/TRBV6-3; abundance: -; CDR3nt: TGTGCCAGCCGCCGGGACACAAACACCGGGGAGCTGTTTTTT; CDR3aa: CASRRDTNTGELFF
j_gene: TRBJ2-1; d_gene: -; v_gene: TRBV12-5; abundance: -; CDR3nt: TGTGCTAGTGGTTTGAACTATGAGCAGTTCTTC; CDR3aa: CASGLNYEQFF
j_gene: TRBJ1-2; d_gene: -; v_gene: TRBV18; abundance: -; CDR3nt: TGTGCCAGCTCACCTACTTCGCGACAGGCTAACTATGGCTACACCTTC; CDR3aa: CASSPTSRQANYGYTF
j_gene: TRBJ1-4; d_gene: TRBD1; v_gene: TRBV14; abundance: -; CDR3nt: TGTGCCAGCAGCCAATTAACTGGACAGGGGAATGAAAAACTGTTTTTT; CDR3aa: CASSQLTGQGNEKLFF
j_gene: TRBJ2-7; d_gene: -; v_gene: TRBV14; abundance: -; CDR3nt: TGTGCCAGCAGCCTAACAGGGTCGCAGCAGTACTTC; CDR3aa: CASSLTGSQQYF
j_gene: TRBJ2-7; d_gene: TRBD1; v_gene: TRBV19; abundance: -; CDR3nt: TGTGCCAGTAGCAACACAGGGGGCTATGACGAGCAGTACTTC; CDR3aa: CASSNTGGYDEQYF
j_gene: TRBJ1-1; d_gene: -; v_gene: TRBV7-2; abundance: -; CDR3nt: TGTGCCAGCAGCTTAGGGTCTCGAGGGACTGAAGCTTTCTTT; CDR3aa: CASSLGSRGTEAFF
j_gene: TRBJ2-2; d_gene: TRBD1; v_gene: TRBV9; abundance: once; CDR3nt: TGTGCCAGCAGCGTATGGGGACAGGGGAGATCCGGGGAGCTGTTTTTT; CDR3aa: CASSVWGQGRSGELFF
j_gene: TRBJ1-2; d_gene: -; v_gene: TRBV3-1/TRBV3-2; abundance: -; CDR3nt: TGTGCCAGCAGCCAACTACAAAGGGGCGGCTACACCTTC; CDR3aa: CASSQLQRGGYTF
j_gene: TRBJ2-1; d_gene: -; v_gene: TRBV4-1; abundance: few; CDR3nt: TGCGCCAGCAGCCAAGATTATCAGCAGGGGGGCGCCTACAATGAGCAGTTCTTC; CDR3aa: CASSQDYQQGGAYNEQFF
j_gene: TRBJ2-4; d_gene: TRBD2; v_gene: TRBV29-1; abundance: -; CDR3nt: TGCAGCGTTTTAGCGGGGGGGCCCATTCAGTACTTC; CDR3aa: CSVLAGGPIQYF
j_gene: TRBJ2-5; d_gene: -; v_gene: TRBV19; abundance: -; CDR3nt: TGTGCCAGTAGTATAAGTCGGCTAGCCCTAGAGACCCAGTACTTC; CDR3aa: CASSISRLALETQYF
j_gene: TRBJ2-2; d_gene: -; v_gene: TRBV9; abundance: -; CDR3nt: TGTGCCAGCAGCGTTCTATCGGCAGGGATCACCGGGGAGCTGTTTTTT; CDR3aa: CASSVLSAGITGELFF
j_gene: TRBJ2-3; d_gene: TRBD2; v_gene: TRBV10-1; abundance: -; CDR3nt: TGCGCCAGCAGTGATCAGGGACTAGCGGGACAGTATTTT; CDR3aa: CASSDQGLAGQYF
j_gene: TRBJ1-2; d_gene: TRBD1; v_gene: TRBV7-9; abundance: -; CDR3nt: TGTGCCAGCAGCTTAGAGGCAGCCTCCCCAGGGGGTGGCTACACCTTC; CDR3aa: CASSLEAASPGGGYTF
j_gene: TRBJ2-3; d_gene: TRBD2; v_gene: TRBV28; abundance: -; CDR3nt: TGTGCCAGCAGTAGGACTAGCGGGAGCCCCCGTAGCGCAGATACGCAGTATTTT; CDR3aa: CASSRTSGSPRSADTQYF
j_gene: TRBJ2-5; d_gene: TRBD1; v_gene: TRBV18; abundance: -; CDR3nt: TGTGCCAGCTCACCCACGTTTGGGACAGCCCAAGAGACCCAGTACTTC; CDR3aa: CASSPTFGTAQETQYF
j_gene: TRBJ2-2; d_gene: -; v_gene: TRBV12-5; abundance: -; CDR3nt: TGTGCTAGTGGTTTGGTAGGGCTGGCGTTCTGGGGGGCGAACACCGGGGAGCTGTTTTTT; CDR3aa: CASGLVGLAFWGANTGELFF
j_gene: TRBJ1-2; d_gene: -; v_gene: TRBV19; abundance: few; CDR3nt: TGTGCCAGTAGTATCGGAGGGGCGCGGATCTATGGCTACACCTTC; CDR3aa: CASSIGGARIYGYTF